This T cell receptor (beta chain) was captured by sequencing in a study of blood T cell repertoires in COVID-19. Clones were read by immunoSEQ multiplex PCR, and TCRdb kept only the in-frame ones, dropping some. Here the sample spans 180,000 or so clones, approximately 84% being singletons. The sequence derives from a human donor with acute or convalescent COVID-19. The donor label of this sample is uncertain. The sequenced material came from peripheral blood.

CDR3 in amino acids: CASSPPGKVGVNYGYTF. In nucleotides, the CDR3 is TGTGCCAGCTCACCTCCGGGGAAGGTCGGGGTTAACTATGGCTACACCTTC. The rearrangement links TRBV18 to TRBJ1-2; D gene unclear. V lost 3 bases and J lost 1, with 18 bases in between. CDR1 is KGHSH and CDR2 is LQKENI in the germline V gene. The CDR3 is 17 residues long.